This entry concerns a single T cell receptor (beta chain). No cognate antigen has been identified for it. Per-nucleotide qualities are absent, and no much larger clonotype sits a single base away. The data derive from a study of beta chain features in type 1 diabetes (dated by TCRdb to about 2018). Background for the entire study: No differences in mean age, gender distribution, total cell number or subset yield were found between patients and healthy donors. Across all samples, about 110 million sorted cells were examined, and cell number per subset correlated strongly with RNA yield. The study compared TCRB repertoires of sorted circulating CD4+ T cell subsets between recently diagnosed type 1 diabetes patients and matched healthy donors. Naive and central memory subsets were obtained from all 30 or so donors, but regulatory and stem cell-like memory subsets were isolated from only 8 patients and roughly 8 healthy donors.

Broad study findings and their caveats: PCR might favor shorter templates, but patient and control samples were amplified and corrected together, so any skew would affect both groups equally. Only small numbers of individuals were included in the HLA sub-analyses, which left unresolved whether HLA type had any influence on TCRB rearrangement. Naive, central memory and regulatory TCRB repertoires appeared to be more alike among patients than among healthy donors. Because cDNA was sequenced instead of genomic DNA, highly expressing activated cells could be over-represented, though the groups showed no difference in activation or CD3 levels. In all four CD4+ subsets, TCRB CDR3 length was moderately but significantly shorter in type 1 diabetes patients. At VDJ recombination sites, patients with type 1 diabetes made fewer insertions and deleted more nucleotides, a pattern implying thymic rearrangement abnormalities.

From each donor, a single peripheral blood sample of around 0.12 L on average was drawn into heparinised tubes. Naive, central memory, regulatory and stem cell-like memory CD4+ T cells were sorted on a BD FACSAria II using a panel including CD45RO, CCR7, CD25, CD127, CD95 and CD27. Purity was above 95% for every sorted population. PBMCs were isolated immediately by Lymphoprep density gradient centrifugation and stained directly without culture. To minimize batch effects, samples were stained and sorted in pairs, one healthy donor with one patient per experiment. The entire isolated RNA was reverse transcribed using the High Capacity cDNA Reverse Transcription Kit, and thus expressed TCRB transcripts were sequenced. Naive, central memory and regulatory T cell samples underwent deep immunoSEQ sequencing, averaging roughly 3.3 million total reads per sample. Sorted cells were lysed in RLT buffer and RNA was extracted with DNase-treated RNeasy Micro or Mini kits, depending on cell number. Each cell subset was processed separately to prevent cross-contamination, with patient and healthy donor samples processed together. Using the immunoSEQ multiplex PCR, TCRB sequences were amplified from cDNA into 87-bp fragments spanning the CDR3 region. Amplicons were sequenced on the Illumina HiSeq platform. Per the original workflow: PCR bias was corrected computationally using synthetic template baselines, and reads within Hamming distance 2 were collapsed, with unmergeable singletons discarded. By aligning reads against IMGT, V, D and J genes, CDR3 length, and insertions or deletions at six rearrangement sites were assigned. Clonotype counts were normalized to sorted cell number within each subset before computing true diversity and Gini coefficients with the tcR R package. The overlap coefficient, calculated on TCRB nucleotide sequences, was used to quantify repertoire sharing. Out-of-frame TCRB sequences from naive cells were analyzed as a proxy for the pre-selection repertoire. What TCRdb holds here is the immuneACCESS table cut down to in-frame rearrangements. Part of the clones is not present; checked against another copy, under half of the missing clones reflect an unresolved V gene, and the others are unexplained. V, J and clone size were drawn from that table, and D and trimming were deduced from the DNA. A total of 600,000 to 650,000 clones appear in this sample, around 15% of them only once. About 0.087% of the sample is held by the ten biggest clonotypes.

V is shortened by 2 bases, J by 3 bases, and the region joining them spans 11 bases. Inclusive of the bounding cysteine and phenylalanine, the CDR3 is 15 residues long. Only the CDR3 DNA is retained, 45 bases long and in frame from the first base. From a lookup of the germline V gene, CDR1 and CDR2 are SGHTA and FQGNSA. The specimen was naive CD4+ T cells from blood. The cell subset or site label on this specimen signifies: true naive CD4+ T cells. The V and J segments used are TRBV7-2 and TRBJ1-5, and possibly TRBD1, on 5 matching bases. This TCR came from a man aged 18 to 30 in good health. The CDR3 is CASSLPGRLNQPQHF. The nucleotides read TGTGCCAGCAGCTTACCGGGGCGACTCAATCAGCCCCAGCATTTT. Beyond the CDR3, the reference TRBV7-2 and TRBJ1-5 genes provide the residues; the full variable domain reads: GAGVSQSPSNKVTEKGKDVELRCDPISGHTALYWYRQSLGQGLEFLIYFQGNSAPDKSGLPSDRFSAERTGGSVSTLTIQRTQQEDSAVYLCASSLPGRLNQPQHFGDGTRLSIL.